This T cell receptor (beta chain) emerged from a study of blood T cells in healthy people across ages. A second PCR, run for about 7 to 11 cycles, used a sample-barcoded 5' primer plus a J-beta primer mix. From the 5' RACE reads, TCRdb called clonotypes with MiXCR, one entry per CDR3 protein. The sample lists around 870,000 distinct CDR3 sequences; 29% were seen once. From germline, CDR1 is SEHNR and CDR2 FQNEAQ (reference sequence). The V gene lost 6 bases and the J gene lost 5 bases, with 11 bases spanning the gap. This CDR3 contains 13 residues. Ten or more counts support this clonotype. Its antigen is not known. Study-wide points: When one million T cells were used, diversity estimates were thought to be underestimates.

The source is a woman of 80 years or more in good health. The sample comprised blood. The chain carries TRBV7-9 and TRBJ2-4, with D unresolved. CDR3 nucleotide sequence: TGTGCCAGCAGTCATACATCGGAAAACATTCAGTACTTC. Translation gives CASSHTSENIQYF. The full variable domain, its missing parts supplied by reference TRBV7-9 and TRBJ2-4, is DTGVSQNPRHKITKRGQNVTFRCDPISEHNRLYWYRQTLGQGPEFLTYFQNEAQLEKSRLLSDRFSAERPKGSFSTLEIQRTEQGDSAMYLCASSHTSENIQYFGAGTRLSVL.